Listed below are T cell receptor beta chains from one sample, sequenced in a study of shared clonotypes between healthy human individuals. This table comes from immunoSEQ multiplex PCR, and its TCRdb copy is limited to in-frame clones, with some not included. The sample has 850,000 to 1,100,000 clones, approximately 80% seen once; the top ten hold more than 0.85%. The sample consisted of memory CD4+ T cells from PBMCs. These receptors were taken from a man aged 18 to 30 in good health. Some clones in this sample may be carry-over from other donors' samples. Each CDR3 is given with its conserved first and last residue. A D gene is named only where the DNA matches it firmly. Where a row states a size, it is once, few, many or the class of an expanded clone; other rows omit it.

D	J	V	size	DNA	CDR3
TRBD1	TRBJ1-2	TRBV18	.	TGTGCCAGCTCACCACCGCCAGGGGGCTACTATGGCTACACCTTC	CASSPPPGGYYGYTF
.	TRBJ2-7	TRBV28	.	TGTGCCAGCTTGACACCTACTTATCCGGGCGAGCAGTACTTC	CASLTPTYPGEQYF
.	TRBJ2-7	TRBV21-1	once	TGTGCCAGCAGCAAAGCGGGACTAGCCTGCGAGCAGTACTTC	CASSKAGLACEQYF
.	TRBJ2-6	TRBV18	.	TGTGCCAGCTCACACAGCGACGGGACTGGGGCCAACGTCCTGACTTTC	CASSHSDGTGANVLTF
TRBD1	TRBJ1-4	TRBV5-1	.	TGCGCCAGCAGCTCGGGGACAGGGGCAAATGAAAAACTGTTTTTT	CASSSGTGANEKLFF
TRBD1	TRBJ2-3	TRBV4-1	.	TGCGCCAGCAGCCTCCAGGGGGCTAGGCAAGCAGATACGCAGTATTTT	CASSLQGARQADTQYF
.	TRBJ2-7	TRBV7-7	.	TGTGCCAGCAGCCCCTCGAGCGGTTACGAGCAGTACTTC	CASSPSSGYEQYF
TRBD1	TRBJ1-1	TRBV2	few	TGTGCCAGCAGTGACAGGGGGTTGACTGAAGCTTTCTTT	CASSDRGLTEAFF
.	TRBJ2-3	TRBV19	.	TGTGCCAGTAGTGCTTCTGCAGGGAGTTATGCAGATACGCAGTATTTT	CASSASAGSYADTQYF
.	TRBJ2-1	TRBV5-1	.	TGCGCCAGCAGCCCCGAGGCGGTCACCTACAATGAGCAGTTCTTC	CASSPEAVTYNEQFF
.	TRBJ2-5	TRBV11-3	.	TGTGCCAGCAGCCCTCAGGGAGGAGGAGAGACCCAGTACTTC	CASSPQGGGETQYF
.	TRBJ1-2	TRBV7-8	.	TGTGCCAGCAGCCCCGGCGGCAGCCTCTATTTGGGCTACACCTTC	CASSPGGSLYLGYTF
TRBD1	TRBJ1-1	TRBV28	few	TGTGCCAGCAGTACAGGGGGCCTGGCTTTCTTT	CASSTGGLAFF
.	TRBJ1-2	TRBV18	few	TGTGCCAGCTCACCTCTATCAGACCGGGCTTCGACGGGGGGCTACACCTTC	CASSPLSDRASTGGYTF
TRBD1	TRBJ1-5	TRBV6-1	.	TGTGCCAGCAGGATCCAGGGGGACCAGCCCCAGCATTTT	CASRIQGDQPQHF
.	TRBJ2-1	TRBV28	.	TGTGCCAGCAGTTTAGCCTCTGAGCAGTTCTTC	CASSLASEQFF
.	TRBJ2-7	TRBV7-2	.	TGTGCCAGCAGCCCTAGGACAGCTTACGAGCAGTACTTC	CASSPRTAYEQYF
.	TRBJ2-4	TRBV19	.	TGTGCCAGTAGTATCCGGCAGGCTGAAAGATGGACCAAAAACATTCAGTACTTC	CASSIRQAERWTKNIQYF
TRBD2	TRBJ2-1	TRBV2	.	TGTGCCAGCAGTGAATACGGGAGGTCCCTAAATGAGCAGTTCTTC	CASSEYGRSLNEQFF
.	TRBJ2-3	TRBV7-2	.	TGTGCCAGCAGCCCGTTCCGGGATACGCAGTATTTT	CASSPFRDTQYF
.	TRBJ2-3	TRBV4-1	.	TGCGCCAGCAGCCACCGATCTACGTCAGATACGCAGTATTTT	CASSHRSTSDTQYF
.	TRBJ1-2	TRBV5-1	.	TGCGCCAGCAGCTTGTTGGGGGCCGATGGCTACACCTTC	CASSLLGADGYTF
.	TRBJ2-2	TRBV27	.	TGTGCCAGCAGTTTAGAGGGTCCCGGGGAGCTGTTTTTT	CASSLEGPGELFF
.	TRBJ2-1	TRBV11-1	.	TGTGCCAGCAGCCGCTCGGGACGGCGAACGTACAATGAGCAGTTCTTC	CASSRSGRRTYNEQFF
TRBD1	TRBJ2-7	TRBV2	.	TGTGCCAGCAGCGCAGGACAGGGTGGACCCTACGAGCAGTACTTC	CASSAGQGGPYEQYF
.	TRBJ1-2	TRBV9	.	TGTGCCAGCAGCGTAGGACAGGCTGGGGGCTACACCTTC	CASSVGQAGGYTF
TRBD1	TRBJ2-5	TRBV29-1	.	TGCAGCGTACCCCAAACAGGGGAAGCCCACCAAGAGACCCAGTACTTC	CSVPQTGEAHQETQYF
.	TRBJ1-1	TRBV2	few	TGTGCCAGCAGTGAAAGGGGCCCGAACACTGAAGCTTTCTTT	CASSERGPNTEAFF